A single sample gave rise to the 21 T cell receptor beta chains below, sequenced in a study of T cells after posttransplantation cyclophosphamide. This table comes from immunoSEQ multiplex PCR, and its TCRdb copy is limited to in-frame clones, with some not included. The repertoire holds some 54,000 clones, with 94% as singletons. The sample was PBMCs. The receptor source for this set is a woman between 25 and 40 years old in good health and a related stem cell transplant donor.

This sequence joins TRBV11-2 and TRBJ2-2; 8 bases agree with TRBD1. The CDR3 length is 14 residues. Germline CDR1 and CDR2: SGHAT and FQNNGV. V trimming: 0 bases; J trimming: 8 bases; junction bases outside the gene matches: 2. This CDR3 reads CASSLDRQGGELFF. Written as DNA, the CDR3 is TGTGCCAGCAGCTTAGATCGACAGGGGGGGGAGCTGTTTTTT.

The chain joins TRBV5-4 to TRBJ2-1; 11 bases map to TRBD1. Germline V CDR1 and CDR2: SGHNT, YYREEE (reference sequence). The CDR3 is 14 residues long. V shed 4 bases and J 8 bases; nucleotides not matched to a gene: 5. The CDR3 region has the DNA TGTGCCAGCAGCCGGACAGGGGGCCGCGATGAGCAGTTCTTC. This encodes CASSRTGGRDEQFF.

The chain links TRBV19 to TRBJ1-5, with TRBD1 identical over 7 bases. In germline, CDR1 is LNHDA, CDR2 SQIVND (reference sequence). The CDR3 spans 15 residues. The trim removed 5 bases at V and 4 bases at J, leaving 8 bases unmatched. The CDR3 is CASSRQGARNQPQHF. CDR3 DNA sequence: TGTGCCAGTAGTCGACAGGGAGCGCGGAATCAGCCCCAGCATTTT. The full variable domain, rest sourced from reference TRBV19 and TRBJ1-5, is DGGITQSPKYLFRKEGQNVTLSCEQNLNHDAMYWYRQDPGQGLRLIYYSQIVNDFQKGDIAEGYSVSREKKESFPLTVTSAQKNPTAFYLCASSRQGARNQPQHFGDGTRLSIL.

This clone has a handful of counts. CDR3 sequence reads: CATSRDQQPQHF. The CDR3 DNA reads as TGTGCCACCAGCAGAGACCAGCAGCCCCAGCATTTT. V usage is TRBV15 and J usage is TRBJ1-5; D call uncertain. Looked up from germline, CDR1 is LNHNV and CDR2 is YYDKDF (reference sequence). The ends were cut back, 0 bases at V and 7 bases at J, with 4 bases in the middle. The CDR3 is 12 amino acids.

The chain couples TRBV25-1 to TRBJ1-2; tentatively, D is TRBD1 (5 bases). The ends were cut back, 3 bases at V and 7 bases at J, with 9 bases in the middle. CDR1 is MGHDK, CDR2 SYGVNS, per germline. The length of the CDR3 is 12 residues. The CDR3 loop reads CASSESGPGYTF. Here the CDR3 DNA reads TGTGCCAGCAGTGAGTCAGGGCCTGGCTACACCTTC.

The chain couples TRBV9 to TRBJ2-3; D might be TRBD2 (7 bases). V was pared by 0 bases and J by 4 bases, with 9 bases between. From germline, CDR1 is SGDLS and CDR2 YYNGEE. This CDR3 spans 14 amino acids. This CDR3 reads CASSVAGGSDTQYF. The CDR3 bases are TGTGCCAGCAGCGTAGCGGGGGGCTCAGATACGCAGTATTTT.

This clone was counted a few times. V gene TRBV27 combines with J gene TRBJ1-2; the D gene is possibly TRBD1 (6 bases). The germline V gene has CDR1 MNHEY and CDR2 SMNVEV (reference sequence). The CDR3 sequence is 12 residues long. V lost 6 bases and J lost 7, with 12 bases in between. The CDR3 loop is CASSVVGGGYTF. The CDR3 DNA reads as TGTGCCAGCAGCGTGGTAGGGGGTGGCTACACCTTC.

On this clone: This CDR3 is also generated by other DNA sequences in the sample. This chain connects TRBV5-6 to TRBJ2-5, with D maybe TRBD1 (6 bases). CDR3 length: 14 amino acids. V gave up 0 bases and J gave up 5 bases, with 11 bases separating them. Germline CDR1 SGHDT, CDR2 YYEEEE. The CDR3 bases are TGTGCCAGCAGCTTGGGGGCAGGGGTTGAGACCCAGTACTTC. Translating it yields CASSLGAGVETQYF.

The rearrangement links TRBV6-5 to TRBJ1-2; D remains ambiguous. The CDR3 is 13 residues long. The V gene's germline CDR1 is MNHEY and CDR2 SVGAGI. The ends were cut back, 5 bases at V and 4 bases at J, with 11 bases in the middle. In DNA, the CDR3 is TGTGCCAGCAGTGCACCAGATCCCTATGGCTACACCTTC. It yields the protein CASSAPDPYGYTF.

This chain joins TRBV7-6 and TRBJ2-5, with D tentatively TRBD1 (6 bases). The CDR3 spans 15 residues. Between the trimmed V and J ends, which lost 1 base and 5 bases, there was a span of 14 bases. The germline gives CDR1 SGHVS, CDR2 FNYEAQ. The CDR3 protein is CASSLVGQRPETQYF. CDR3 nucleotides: TGTGCCAGCAGCTTAGTTGGACAGCGTCCTGAGACCCAGTACTTC.

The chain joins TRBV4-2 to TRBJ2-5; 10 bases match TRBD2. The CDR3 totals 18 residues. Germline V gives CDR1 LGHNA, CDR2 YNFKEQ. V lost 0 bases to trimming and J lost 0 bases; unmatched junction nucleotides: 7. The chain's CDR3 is CASSQEERGGPYQETQYF. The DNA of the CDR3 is TGTGCCAGCAGCCAAGAAGAGCGGGGGGGCCCCTACCAAGAGACCCAGTACTTC.

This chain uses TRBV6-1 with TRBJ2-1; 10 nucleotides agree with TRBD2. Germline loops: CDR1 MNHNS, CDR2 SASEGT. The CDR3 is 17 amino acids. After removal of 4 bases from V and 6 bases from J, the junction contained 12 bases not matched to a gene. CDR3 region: CASSAALGTSDSNEQFF. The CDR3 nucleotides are TGTGCCAGCAGTGCTGCTCTAGGGACTAGCGACTCCAATGAGCAGTTCTTC.

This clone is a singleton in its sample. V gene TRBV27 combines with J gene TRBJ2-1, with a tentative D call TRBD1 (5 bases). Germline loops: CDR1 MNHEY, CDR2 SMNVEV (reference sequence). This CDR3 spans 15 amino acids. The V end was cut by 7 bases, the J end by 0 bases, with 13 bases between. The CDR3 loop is CASKVGQSSYNEQFF. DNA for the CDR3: TGTGCCAGCAAGGTTGGACAAAGCTCCTACAATGAGCAGTTCTTC.

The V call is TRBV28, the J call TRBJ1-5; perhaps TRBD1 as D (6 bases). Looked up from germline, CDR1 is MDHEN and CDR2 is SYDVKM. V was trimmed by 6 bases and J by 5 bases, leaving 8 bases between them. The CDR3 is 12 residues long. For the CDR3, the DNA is TGTGCCAGCAGATCAGGGGATCAGCCCCAGCATTTT. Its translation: CASRSGDQPQHF.

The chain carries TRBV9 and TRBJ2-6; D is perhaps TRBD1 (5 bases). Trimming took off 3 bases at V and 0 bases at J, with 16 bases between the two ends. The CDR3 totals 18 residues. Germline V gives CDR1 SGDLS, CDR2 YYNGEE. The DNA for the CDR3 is TGTGCCAGCAGCGAGAGCCTCAGGGTCAGCTCTGGGGCCAACGTCCTGACTTTC. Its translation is CASSESLRVSSGANVLTF.

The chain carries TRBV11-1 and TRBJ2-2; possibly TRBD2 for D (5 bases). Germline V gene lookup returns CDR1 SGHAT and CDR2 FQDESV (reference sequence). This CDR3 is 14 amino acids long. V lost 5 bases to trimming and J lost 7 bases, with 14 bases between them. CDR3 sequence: CASSRDWRNGELFF. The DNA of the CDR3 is TGTGCCAGCAGCCGTGATTGGAGGAACGGGGAGCTGTTTTTT.

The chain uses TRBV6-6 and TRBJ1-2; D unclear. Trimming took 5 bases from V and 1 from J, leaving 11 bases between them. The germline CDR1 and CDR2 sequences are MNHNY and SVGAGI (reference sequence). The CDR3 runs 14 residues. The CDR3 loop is CASSPVEGNYGYTF. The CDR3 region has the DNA TGTGCCAGCAGTCCGGTGGAGGGTAACTATGGCTACACCTTC.

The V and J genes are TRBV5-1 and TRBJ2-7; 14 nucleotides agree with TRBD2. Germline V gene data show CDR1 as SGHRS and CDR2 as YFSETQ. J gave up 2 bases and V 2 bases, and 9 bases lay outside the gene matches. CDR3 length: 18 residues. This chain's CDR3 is CASSLNPGTSGGTYEQYF. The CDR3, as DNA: TGCGCCAGCAGCTTAAATCCCGGGACTAGCGGGGGCACCTACGAGCAGTACTTC. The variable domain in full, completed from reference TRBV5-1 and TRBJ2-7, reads KAGVTQTPRYLIKTRGQQVTLSCSPISGHRSVSWYQQTPGQGLQFLFEYFSETQRNKGNFPGRFSGRQFSNSRSEMNVSTLELGDSALYLCASSLNPGTSGGTYEQYFGPGTRLTVT.

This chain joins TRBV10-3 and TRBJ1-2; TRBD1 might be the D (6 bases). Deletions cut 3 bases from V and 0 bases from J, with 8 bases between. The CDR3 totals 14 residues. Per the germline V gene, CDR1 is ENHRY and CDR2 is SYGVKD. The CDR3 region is CAISDGGANYGYTF. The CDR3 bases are TGTGCCATCAGTGATGGGGGCGCTAACTATGGCTACACCTTC.

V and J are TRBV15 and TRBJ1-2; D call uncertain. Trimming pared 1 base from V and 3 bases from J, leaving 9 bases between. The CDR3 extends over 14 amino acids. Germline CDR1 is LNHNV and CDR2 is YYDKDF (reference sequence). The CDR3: CATSRGQVDYGYTF. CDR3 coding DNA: TGTGCCACCAGCAGAGGTCAGGTAGACTATGGCTACACCTTC.

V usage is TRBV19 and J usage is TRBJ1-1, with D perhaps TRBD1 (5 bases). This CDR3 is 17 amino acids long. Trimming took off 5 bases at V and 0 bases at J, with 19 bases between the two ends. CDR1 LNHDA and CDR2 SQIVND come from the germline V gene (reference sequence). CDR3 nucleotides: TGTGCCAGTAGTCTAAGGGGCTCGAAGAGTCTGAACACTGAAGCTTTCTTT. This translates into CASSLRGSKSLNTEAFF.